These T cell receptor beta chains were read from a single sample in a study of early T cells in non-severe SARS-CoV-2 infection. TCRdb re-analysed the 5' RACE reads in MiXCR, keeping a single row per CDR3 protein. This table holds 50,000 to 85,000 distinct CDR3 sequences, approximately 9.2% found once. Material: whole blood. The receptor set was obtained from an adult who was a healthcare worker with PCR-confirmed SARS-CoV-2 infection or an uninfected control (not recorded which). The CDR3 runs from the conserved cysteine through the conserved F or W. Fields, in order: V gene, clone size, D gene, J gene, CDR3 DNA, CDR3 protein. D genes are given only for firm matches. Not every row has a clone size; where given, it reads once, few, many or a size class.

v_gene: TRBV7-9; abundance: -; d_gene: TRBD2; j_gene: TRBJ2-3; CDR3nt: TGTGCCAGCAACCCGGCCACTAGCGAGAGCACAGATACGCAGTATTTT; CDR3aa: CASNPATSESTDTQYF
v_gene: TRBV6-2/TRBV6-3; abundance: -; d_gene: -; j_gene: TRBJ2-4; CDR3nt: TGTGCCAGCAGTTACCCCCCAACTGGTCGGGGCTTCGCCAAAAACATTCAGTACTTC; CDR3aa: CASSYPPTGRGFAKNIQYF
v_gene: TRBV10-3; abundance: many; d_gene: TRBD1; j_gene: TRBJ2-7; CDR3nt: TGTGCCACCCACCCGGGGGACAGGGTGGTGTCTAACGAGCAGTACTTC; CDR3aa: CATHPGDRVVSNEQYF
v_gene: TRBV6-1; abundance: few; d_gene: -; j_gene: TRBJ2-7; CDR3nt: TGTGCCAGCAGTGAACGGGGGCCCTACGAGCAGTACTTC; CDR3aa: CASSERGPYEQYF
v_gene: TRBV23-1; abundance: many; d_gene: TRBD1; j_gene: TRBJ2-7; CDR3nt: TGCGCCAGCAGTCAATCGCCGGGACAGACGAGCTCCTACGAGCAGTACTTC; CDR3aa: CASSQSPGQTSSYEQYF
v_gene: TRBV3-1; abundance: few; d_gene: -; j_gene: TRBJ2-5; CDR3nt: TGTGCCAGCAGCCGGACAGGGAGGGGAGAGACCCAGTACTTC; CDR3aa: CASSRTGRGETQYF
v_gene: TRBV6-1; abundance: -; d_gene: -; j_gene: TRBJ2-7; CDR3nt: TGTGCCAGCAGCGCGGGACAGTACTACGAGCAGTACTTC; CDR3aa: CASSAGQYYEQYF
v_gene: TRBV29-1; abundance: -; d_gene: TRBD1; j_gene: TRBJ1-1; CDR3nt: TGCAGCGTTGATTTGCAGGGGGCGAACACTGAAGCTTTCTTT; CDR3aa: CSVDLQGANTEAFF
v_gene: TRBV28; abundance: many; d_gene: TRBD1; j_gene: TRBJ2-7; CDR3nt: TGTGCCAGCAGTCCAACAGGGGGCGCTTTTCTAGACGAGCAGTACTTC; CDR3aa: CASSPTGGAFLDEQYF
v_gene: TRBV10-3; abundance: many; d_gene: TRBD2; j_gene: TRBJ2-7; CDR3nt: TGTGCCAGCAGTCCCCCCCTAGCGGGAGCCTCCTACGAGCAGTACTTC; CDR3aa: CASSPPLAGASYEQYF
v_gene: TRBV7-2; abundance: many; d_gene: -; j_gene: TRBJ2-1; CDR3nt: TGTGCCAGCAGCCTCGCTGGGGACCCCTACAATGAGCAGTTCTTC; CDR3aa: CASSLAGDPYNEQFF
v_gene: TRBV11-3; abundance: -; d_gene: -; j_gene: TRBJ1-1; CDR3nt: TGTGCCAGCAGCTTAACAGGGTCGAACACTGAAGCTTTCTTT; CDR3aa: CASSLTGSNTEAFF
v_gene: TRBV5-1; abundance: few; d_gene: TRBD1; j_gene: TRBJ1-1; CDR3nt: TGCGCCACAAGGGACAGCCAAATAAACACTGAAGCTTTCTTT; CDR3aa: CATRDSQINTEAFF
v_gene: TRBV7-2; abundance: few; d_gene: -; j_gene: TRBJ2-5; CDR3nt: TGTGCCAGCAGCAAAAATGGAGAGACCCAGTACTTC; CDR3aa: CASSKNGETQYF
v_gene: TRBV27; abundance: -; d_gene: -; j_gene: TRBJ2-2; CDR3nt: TGTGCCTCCACTAGGAGCGAGACCGGGGAGCTGTTTTTT; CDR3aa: CASTRSETGELFF
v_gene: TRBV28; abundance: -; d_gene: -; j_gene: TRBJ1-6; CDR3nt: TGTGCCAGCAGTATACAGGCTGCGGCTTCACCCCTCCACTTT; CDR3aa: CASSIQAAASPLHF
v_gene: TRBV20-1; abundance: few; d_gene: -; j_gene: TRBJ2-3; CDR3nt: TGCAGTGCTAGAGTCGTGGATACGCAGTATTTT; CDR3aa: CSARVVDTQYF
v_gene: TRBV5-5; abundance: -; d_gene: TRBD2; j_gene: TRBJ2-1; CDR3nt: TGTGCCAGCAGCTTGGGAAGACTAGCGGGAGGGCCAGTTGAGCAGTTCTTC; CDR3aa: CASSLGRLAGGPVEQFF
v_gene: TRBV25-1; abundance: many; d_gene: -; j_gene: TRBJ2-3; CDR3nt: TGTGCCAGCAGTGGCCGGGACCCATTCCAGGCAGATACGCAGTATTTT; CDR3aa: CASSGRDPFQADTQYF
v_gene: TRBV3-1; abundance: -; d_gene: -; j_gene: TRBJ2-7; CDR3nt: TGTGCCAGCAGGGACTGGGGCTCCTACGAGCAGTACTTC; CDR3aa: CASRDWGSYEQYF
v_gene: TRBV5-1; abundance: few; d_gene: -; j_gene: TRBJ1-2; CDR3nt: TGCGCCAGCAGCTTGGCCGAGGCTGGCAGCACCGGCGGGGGCTACACCTTC; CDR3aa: CASSLAEAGSTGGGYTF
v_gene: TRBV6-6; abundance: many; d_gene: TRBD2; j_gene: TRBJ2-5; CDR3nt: TGTGCCAGCAAGTTGCGGGGGAGCCAAGAGACCCAGTACTTC; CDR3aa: CASKLRGSQETQYF
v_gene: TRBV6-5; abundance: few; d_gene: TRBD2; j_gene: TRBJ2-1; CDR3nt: TGTGCCAGCAGTTCAGGGACTAGCGGGAGCCGGAATGAGCAGTTCTTC; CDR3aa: CASSSGTSGSRNEQFF
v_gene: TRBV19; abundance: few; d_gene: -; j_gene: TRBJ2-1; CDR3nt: TGTGCCAGTAGTATAGATCAGGGAATGCCTTACAATGAGCAGTTCTTC; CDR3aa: CASSIDQGMPYNEQFF
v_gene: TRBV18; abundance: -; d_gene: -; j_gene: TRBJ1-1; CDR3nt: TGTGCCAGCTCTCCAATAATAGGGGACACTGAAGCTTTCTTT; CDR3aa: CASSPIIGDTEAFF
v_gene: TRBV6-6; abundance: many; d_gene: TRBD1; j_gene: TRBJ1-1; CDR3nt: TGTGCCAGCAGACATGCCCGGACAGGGCTCAACACTGAAGCTTTCTTT; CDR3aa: CASRHARTGLNTEAFF
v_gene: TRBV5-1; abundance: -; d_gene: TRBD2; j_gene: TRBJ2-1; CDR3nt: TGCGCCAGCAGCTTGGCACTAGCGGGCGGGAATGAGCAGTTCTTC; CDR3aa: CASSLALAGGNEQFF
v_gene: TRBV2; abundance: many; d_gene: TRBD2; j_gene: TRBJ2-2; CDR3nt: TGTGCCAGCAGTGGTACTAGCGGGAGGACCGGGGAGCTGTTTTTT; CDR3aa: CASSGTSGRTGELFF
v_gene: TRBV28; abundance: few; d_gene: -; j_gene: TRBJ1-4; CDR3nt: TGTGCCAGCAGTTCCCTACAAGCAACTAATGAAAAACTGTTTTTT; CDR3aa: CASSSLQATNEKLFF
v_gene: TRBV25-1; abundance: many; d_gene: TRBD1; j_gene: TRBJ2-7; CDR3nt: TGTGCCAGCAGTGTCGGGACAGATAACCTCTACGAGCAGTACTTC; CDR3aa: CASSVGTDNLYEQYF
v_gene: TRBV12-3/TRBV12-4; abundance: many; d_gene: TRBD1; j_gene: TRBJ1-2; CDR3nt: TGTGCCAGCAGTCCTGGGCAGGGGGGTGCCTATGGCTACACCTTC; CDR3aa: CASSPGQGGAYGYTF
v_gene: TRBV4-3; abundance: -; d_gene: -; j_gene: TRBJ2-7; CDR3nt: TGCGCCAGCAGCTTAAGGAGGGGACAGCAGCCAGAGCAGTACTTC; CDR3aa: CASSLRRGQQPEQYF
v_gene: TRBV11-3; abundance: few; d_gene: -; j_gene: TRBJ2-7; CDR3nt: TGTGCCAGCGGGGACGGGTTTTACGAGCAGTACTTC; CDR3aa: CASGDGFYEQYF
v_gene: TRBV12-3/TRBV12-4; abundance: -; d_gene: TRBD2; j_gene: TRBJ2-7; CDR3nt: TGTGCCAGCAGGTATAGCGGGAGTCGCGGCGGCTCCTACGAGCAGTACTTC; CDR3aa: CASRYSGSRGGSYEQYF
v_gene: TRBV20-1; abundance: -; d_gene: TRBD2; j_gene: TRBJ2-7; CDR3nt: TGCAGTGCTGATAATGGGGCTAGCGGGAGCTACGAGCAGTACTTC; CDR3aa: CSADNGASGSYEQYF
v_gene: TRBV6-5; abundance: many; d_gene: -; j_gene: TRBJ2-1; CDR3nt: TGTGCCAGCAGGAGCGGGCCTAGCTCCTACAATGAGCAGTTCTTC; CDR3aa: CASRSGPSSYNEQFF
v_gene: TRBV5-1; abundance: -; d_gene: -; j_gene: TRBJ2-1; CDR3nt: TGCGCCAGCAGCTTGGCCGCCCAGGCACCCTACAATGAGCAGTTCTTC; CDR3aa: CASSLAAQAPYNEQFF
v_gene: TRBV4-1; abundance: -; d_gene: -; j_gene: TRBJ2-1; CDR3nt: TGCGCCAGCAGCCTCCCACAGGCTAAGCAGTTCTTC; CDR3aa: CASSLPQAKQFF
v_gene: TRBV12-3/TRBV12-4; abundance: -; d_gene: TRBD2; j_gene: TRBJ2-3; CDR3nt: TGCGCCAGCAGTTTGGGGGGGGATACGCAGTATTTT; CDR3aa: CASSLGGDTQYF
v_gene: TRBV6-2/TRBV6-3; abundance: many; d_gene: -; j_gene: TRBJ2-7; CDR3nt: TGTGCCAGCAGCCCAGGATCCACCTACGAGCAGTACTTC; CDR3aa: CASSPGSTYEQYF
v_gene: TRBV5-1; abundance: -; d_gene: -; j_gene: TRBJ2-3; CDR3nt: TGCGCCAGCAGCTCAAACTCAGCGGAGAGGGATACGCAGTATTTT; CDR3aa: CASSSNSAERDTQYF
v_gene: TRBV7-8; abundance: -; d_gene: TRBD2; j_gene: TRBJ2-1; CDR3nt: TGTGCCAGCAGCTTCCTAGCGGGAGTTGTTAATGAGCAGTTCTTC; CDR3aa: CASSFLAGVVNEQFF
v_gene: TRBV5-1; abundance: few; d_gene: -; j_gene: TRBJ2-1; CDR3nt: TGCGCCAGCAGCTTATCGACAGTTGATGAGCAGTTCTTC; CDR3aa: CASSLSTVDEQFF